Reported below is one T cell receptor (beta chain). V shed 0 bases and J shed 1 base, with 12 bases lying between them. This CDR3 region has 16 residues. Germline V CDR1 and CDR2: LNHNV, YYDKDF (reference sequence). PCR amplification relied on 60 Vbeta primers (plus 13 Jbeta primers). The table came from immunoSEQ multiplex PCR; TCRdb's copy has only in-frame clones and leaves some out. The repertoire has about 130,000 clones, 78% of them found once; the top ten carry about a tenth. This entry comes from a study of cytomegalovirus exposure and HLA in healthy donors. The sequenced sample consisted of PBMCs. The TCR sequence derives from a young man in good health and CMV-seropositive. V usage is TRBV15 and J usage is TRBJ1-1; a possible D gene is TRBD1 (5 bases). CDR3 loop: CATSRDPGGWNTEAFF. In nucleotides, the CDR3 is TGTGCCACCAGCAGAGATCCGGGGGGGTGGAACACTGAAGCTTTCTTT.